One sample yielded the 31 T cell receptor beta chains listed below, sequenced in a study of blood T cell repertoires in COVID-19. Some clones are missing from TCRdb's copy, which holds only in-frame ones; the method was immunoSEQ multiplex PCR. The data show approximately 210,000 clones, 88% seen once. Sample: peripheral blood. Receptors were obtained from a man between 65 and 79 years old with acute or convalescent COVID-19.

This clone was picked up many times. The V gene is TRBV6-4, the J gene TRBJ2-2; 8 nucleotides match TRBD2. Germline-derived CDR1 and CDR2 are MRHNA and SNTAGT. V shed 6 bases and J 3 bases; nucleotides not matched to a gene: 12. This CDR3 spans 17 amino acids. CDR3 DNA: TGTGCCAGCAGCCAAGTTAGCGGGAATAGTGACACCGGGGAGCTGTTTTTT. This codes for CASSQVSGNSDTGELFF.

The J gene is TRBJ2-5, the V gene TRBV29-1; TRBD1 aligns across 7 bases. This CDR3 comprises 14 residues. Germline trimming cut 2 bases from V and 5 bases from J; bases unmatched to any gene: 8. Germline V gene data show CDR1 as SQVTM and CDR2 as ANQGSEA. The CDR3 DNA follows: TGCAGCGTTGAAAGAGACAGGGCCGGGGAGACCCAGTACTTC. Translating it yields CSVERDRAGETQYF.

By frequency in the sample, this clone is large. The chain couples TRBV27 to TRBJ2-1; maybe TRBD2 (5 bases). Per the germline V gene, CDR1 is MNHEY and CDR2 is SMNVEV (reference sequence). Trimming stripped 8 bases from V and 8 bases from J, with 19 bases between. This CDR3 is built from 14 residues. As DNA, the CDR3 is TGTGCCAGCGGCTCGGGCTCGGGATGGGATGAGCAGTTCTTC. It specifies CASGSGSGWDEQFF.

J is TRBJ2-7 and V is TRBV7-6, with TRBD1 matching over 10 bases. The CDR3 is 15 residues long. Germline CDR1 is SGHVS and CDR2 is FNYEAQ. The V segment lost 5 bases and the J segment 4 bases; nucleotides outside the gene matches: 8. The CDR3 loop reads CASSPRQGAGYEQYF. CDR3 DNA: TGTGCCAGCAGCCCCCGACAGGGGGCAGGATACGAGCAGTACTTC.

The gene calls are TRBV15 and TRBJ2-7; D is possibly TRBD1 (6 bases). There are 15 residues in the CDR3. V was trimmed by 0 bases and J by 6 bases, leaving 15 bases between them. CDR1 is LNHNV, CDR2 YYDKDF, per germline (reference sequence). The CDR3 here is CATSRESSGVGEQYF. The CDR3 DNA reads TGTGCCACCAGCAGAGAAAGTTCAGGGGTGGGCGAGCAGTACTTC.

V usage is TRBV7-6 and J usage is TRBJ2-5; 12 nucleotides match TRBD1. The CDR3 consists of 15 residues. Per germline, CDR1 SGHVS and CDR2 FNYEAQ. V shed 3 bases and J 6 bases; nucleotides not matched to a gene: 5. This chain's CDR3 is CASSLGQGASQTQYF. In DNA form, the CDR3 reads TGTGCCAGCAGCTTGGGACAGGGGGCGTCGCAGACCCAGTACTTC.

The chain combines TRBV5-5 with TRBJ1-6; possible D gene TRBD1, 5 bases. Trimming removed 4 bases at V and 3 bases at J, with 14 bases between. The germline CDR1 and CDR2 sequences are SGHKS and YYEKEE (reference sequence). The CDR3 sequence is 16 residues long. CDR3 sequence: CASSPRFGGYNSPLHF. The CDR3 DNA is TGTGCCAGCAGCCCCAGGTTCGGGGGCTATAATTCACCCCTCCACTTT.

As DNA, the CDR3 is TGCGCCAGCAGCCTCCGGGACAGGGGATCGGCGAGCGCAACTAATGAAAAACTGTTTTTT. Encoded protein: CASSLRDRGSASATNEKLFF. The chain uses TRBV5-1 and TRBJ1-4, with 10 bases lining up with TRBD1. The CDR3 length is 20 residues. V trimming: 4 bases; J trimming: 0 bases; junction bases outside the gene matches: 15. Per germline, CDR1 SGHRS and CDR2 YFSETQ.

The chain employs TRBV10-3 and TRBJ1-2, with D hard to call. CDR3 length: 13 residues. Germline lookup yields CDR1 ENHRY and CDR2 SYGVKD. Trimming shortened V by 5 bases and J by 1 base, and 8 bases separated the two germline ends. The CDR3 is CAISQESNYGYTF. In nucleotides, the CDR3 is TGTGCCATCAGTCAAGAGAGTAACTATGGCTACACCTTC.

The table lists this clone with a count of one. The rearrangement joins TRBV6-5 to TRBJ1-1; D unresolved. This CDR3 spans 16 amino acids. V gave up 2 bases and J gave up 4 bases, with 17 bases separating them. The germline gives CDR1 MNHEY, CDR2 SVGAGI. CDR3 region: CASSYDLRGTGTEAFF. The CDR3 DNA follows: TGTGCCAGCAGTTACGACCTACGGGGAACCGGCACTGAAGCTTTCTTT.

The chain is built from TRBV7-6 and TRBJ1-1, with D hard to call. Trimming pared 3 bases from V and 1 base from J, leaving 9 bases between. This CDR3 spans 14 amino acids. Germline lookup yields CDR1 SGHVS and CDR2 FNYEAQ. The CDR3 nucleotides are TGTGCCAGCAGCTTGCAGGCCACGAACACTGAAGCTTTCTTT. Encoded protein: CASSLQATNTEAFF.

The genes are TRBV7-6 and TRBJ2-2, with TRBD1 identical over 12 bases. The trim removed 5 bases at V and 4 bases at J, leaving 5 bases unmatched. The CDR3 extends over 16 amino acids. Germline CDR1 reads SGHVS; CDR2 reads FNYEAQ. The DNA of the CDR3 is TGTGCCAGCAGCCCAGGGACAGGGGGCTTCACCGGGGAGCTGTTTTTT. Amino acid sequence: CASSPGTGGFTGELFF.

The rearrangement joins TRBV18 to TRBJ1-6; 10 bases are a match to TRBD1. V lost 6 bases, J lost 9 bases, and 8 bases stayed unmatched. Germline CDR1 is KGHSH and CDR2 is LQKENI. CDR3 length: 15 amino acids. Here the CDR3 reads CASSPGTGVGSPLHF. In DNA, the CDR3 is TGTGCCAGCTCGCCCGGGACAGGGGTCGGTTCACCCCTCCACTTT. The whole variable domain, remainder taken from reference TRBV18 and TRBJ1-6, is NAGVMQNPRHLVRRRGQEARLRCSPMKGHSHVYWYRQLPEEGLKFMVYLQKENIIDESGMPKERFSAEFPKEGPSILRIQQVVRGDSAAYFCASSPGTGVGSPLHFGNGTRLTVT.

The CDR3 protein is CASNRQGADEAFF. DNA of the CDR3: TGTGCCAGCAACCGACAGGGGGCTGATGAAGCTTTCTTT. The genes are TRBV6-5 and TRBJ1-1, with 10 positions matching TRBD1. Per germline, CDR1 MNHEY and CDR2 SVGAGI. Unmatched junction bases numbered 6, after V lost 7 bases and J lost 7 bases. The CDR3 has 13 amino acids.

Points on this clone: Other DNA sequences in this specimen translate into the identical CDR3. The rearrangement links TRBV5-1 to TRBJ2-3; D call uncertain. CDR3 length equals 13 residues. Germline V lookup: CDR1 SGHRS, CDR2 YFSETQ. V shed 1 base and J shed 1 base, with 4 bases lying between them. Here the CDR3 DNA reads TGCGCCAGCAGCTTGCAGGGCACAGATACGCAGTATTTT. Translation: CASSLQGTDTQYF.

This chain connects TRBV7-8 to TRBJ1-2; D is possibly TRBD1 (5 bases). CDR1 is SGHVS and CDR2 is FQNEAQ in the germline V gene. Trimming left V 1 base short and J 6 bases short, with 15 bases between. The CDR3 is made up of 15 amino acids. The CDR3: CASSLGARTTDGYTF. Here the CDR3 DNA reads TGTGCCAGCAGCTTAGGTGCCAGGACGACAGATGGCTACACCTTC. The full variable domain, with the rest looked up from reference TRBV7-8 and TRBJ1-2, is GAGVSQSPRYKVAKRGQDVALRCDPISGHVSLFWYQQALGQGPEFLTYFQNEAQLDKSGLPSDRFFAERPEGSVSTLKIQRTQQEDSAVYLCASSLGARTTDGYTFGSGTRLTVV.

This clone was counted a few times. The chain recombines TRBV12-3 or TRBV12-4 with TRBJ1-2, with 7 positions matching TRBD1. V lost 5 bases to trimming and J lost 4 bases; unmatched junction nucleotides: 4. The length of the CDR3 is 13 residues. The DNA of the CDR3 is TGTGCCAGCAGTATCACAGGGGCCTATGGCTACACCTTC. Translating it yields CASSITGAYGYTF.

A single count supports this clone. V and J are TRBV9 and TRBJ1-2, with 10 bases identical to TRBD1. Germline assignment: CDR1 SGDLS and CDR2 YYNGEE. J lost 8 bases, V lost 4 bases, and 8 bases had no gene match. The CDR3 is 14 residues long. CDR3 sequence reads: CASSPGQGEWGYTF. The CDR3 DNA is TGTGCCAGCAGCCCCGGACAGGGGGAATGGGGCTACACCTTC.

This clone has a handful of counts. The chain recombines TRBV7-9 with TRBJ1-2; D is possibly TRBD1 (6 bases). The CDR3 covers 13 residues. Between the trimmed V and J ends, which lost 4 bases and 7 bases, there was a span of 13 bases. The germline CDR1 and CDR2 sequences are SEHNR and FQNEAQ (reference sequence). CDR3: CASSSGQTTGYTF. CDR3 nucleotide sequence: TGTGCCAGCAGCTCCGGACAGACGACTGGCTACACCTTC.

This chain uses TRBV4-2 with TRBJ1-1; no reliable D call. The CDR3 has 12 residues. The V end lost 5 bases, the J end lost 5 bases, and 9 bases lay between the germline ends. Looked up from germline, CDR1 is LGHNA and CDR2 is YNFKEQ. The CDR3 DNA reads as TGTGCCAGCAGCAACCAGTTGACTGAAGCTTTCTTT. It yields the protein CASSNQLTEAFF.

This clone has only a few counts. The rearrangement uses TRBV4-1 and TRBJ1-1, with D possibly being TRBD1 (5 bases). Trimming removed 4 bases at V and 1 base at J, with 13 bases between. CDR3 length equals 15 residues. CDR1 and CDR2 (germline): MGHRA, YSYEKL. The CDR3 nucleotides are TGCGCCAGCAGCCCCCGACAGATTGCGAACACTGAAGCTTTCTTT. It translates to CASSPRQIANTEAFF.

The V and J genes are TRBV7-2 and TRBJ2-2; 9 bases fit TRBD2. Germline V gene lookup returns CDR1 SGHTA and CDR2 FQGNSA. There are 17 residues in the CDR3. Germline trimming cut 1 base from V and 6 bases from J; bases unmatched to any gene: 9. CDR3 bases: TGTGCCAGCAGCTTAGGCCTAGCGGGGTCTTACCCCGGGGAGCTGTTTTTT. Residues: CASSLGLAGSYPGELFF.

The gene calls are TRBV12-3 or TRBV12-4 and TRBJ2-2; possibly TRBD1 for D (5 bases). V shed 8 bases and J shed 5 bases, with 12 bases lying between them. The CDR3 extends over 13 amino acids. This chain's CDR3 is CASGRGSTGELFF. For the CDR3, the DNA is TGTGCCAGCGGAAGGGGTTCTACCGGGGAGCTGTTTTTT.

This chain uses TRBV5-1 with TRBJ1-2; D is unresolved. CDR3 length: 16 amino acids. Trimming removed 0 bases from V and 2 bases from J, with 14 bases in between. Per germline, CDR1 SGHRS and CDR2 YFSETQ. CDR3 residues: CASSLDVWSRNYGYTF. CDR3 nucleotides: TGCGCCAGCAGCTTGGATGTCTGGTCGAGAAACTATGGCTACACCTTC.

This chain connects TRBV27 to TRBJ1-6; tentative D call: TRBD1 (6 bases). The germline V gene has CDR1 MNHEY and CDR2 SMNVEV (reference sequence). The CDR3 has 13 amino acids. V shed 5 bases and J shed 7 bases, with 9 bases lying between them. CDR3: CASSQTGNSPLHF. In nucleotides, the CDR3 is TGTGCCAGCAGTCAAACAGGGAATTCACCCCTCCACTTT.

The rearrangement uses TRBV2 and TRBJ2-1; D gene uncertain. Trimming took 4 bases from V and 0 from J, leaving 7 bases between them. Germline CDR1 reads SNHLY; CDR2 reads FYNNEI. This CDR3 has 14 residues. The CDR3 region has the DNA TGTGCCAGCAGTGGAACTTTCTCCTACAATGAGCAGTTCTTC. Translated: CASSGTFSYNEQFF.

The chain combines TRBV2 with TRBJ2-7, with 8 bases that match TRBD1. The CDR3 loop spans 13 amino acids. Losses at the gene ends were 6 bases for V and 5 bases for J; bases not matched to a gene: 6. Germline assignment: CDR1 SNHLY and CDR2 FYNNEI. The CDR3 is CASREGQENEQYF. The CDR3 bases are TGTGCCAGCAGGGAGGGACAGGAAAACGAGCAGTACTTC.

This clone showed up just a few times. The chain has TRBV3-1 (or the pseudogene TRBV3-2) and TRBJ1-6; tentative D call: TRBD1 (6 bases). The germline V gene has CDR1 LGHDT and CDR2 YNNKEL (reference sequence). This CDR3 comprises 16 residues. Trimming cost V 0 bases and J 3 bases, with 9 bases left between them. CDR3 DNA sequence: TGTGCCAGCAGCCAAGAGCAGGGGCGCTATAATTCACCCCTCCACTTT. It encodes CASSQEQGRYNSPLHF.

V gene TRBV20-1 combines with J gene TRBJ1-1; a possible D gene is TRBD1 (5 bases). Trimming left V 3 bases short and J 2 bases short, with 10 bases between. The CDR3 covers 13 residues. Germline-derived CDR1 and CDR2 are DFQATT and SNEGSKA (reference sequence). CDR3 DNA sequence: TGCAGTGCTAGTCAGGGTTATAACACTGAAGCTTTCTTT. This encodes CSASQGYNTEAFF.

The CDR3: CASSLGQILNEKLFF. As DNA, the CDR3 is TGTGCCAGCAGCTTGGGACAGATCCTTAATGAAAAACTGTTTTTT. V and J are TRBV5-5 and TRBJ1-4; weak D call: TRBD1 (5 bases). V was pared by 0 bases and J by 4 bases, with 10 bases between. This CDR3 is built from 15 residues. The germline gives CDR1 SGHKS, CDR2 YYEKEE (reference sequence).

This chain connects TRBV3-1 (or the pseudogene TRBV3-2) to TRBJ1-1, with 9 positions matching TRBD1. The CDR3 consists of 17 residues. Unmatched junction bases numbered 11, after V lost 1 base and J lost 5 bases. Germline CDR1 LGHDT, CDR2 YNNKEL (reference sequence). The CDR3 DNA reads as TGTGCCAGCAGCCAAGTTGGACAGGGGACGGCACGGACTGAAGCTTTCTTT. It translates to CASSQVGQGTARTEAFF.